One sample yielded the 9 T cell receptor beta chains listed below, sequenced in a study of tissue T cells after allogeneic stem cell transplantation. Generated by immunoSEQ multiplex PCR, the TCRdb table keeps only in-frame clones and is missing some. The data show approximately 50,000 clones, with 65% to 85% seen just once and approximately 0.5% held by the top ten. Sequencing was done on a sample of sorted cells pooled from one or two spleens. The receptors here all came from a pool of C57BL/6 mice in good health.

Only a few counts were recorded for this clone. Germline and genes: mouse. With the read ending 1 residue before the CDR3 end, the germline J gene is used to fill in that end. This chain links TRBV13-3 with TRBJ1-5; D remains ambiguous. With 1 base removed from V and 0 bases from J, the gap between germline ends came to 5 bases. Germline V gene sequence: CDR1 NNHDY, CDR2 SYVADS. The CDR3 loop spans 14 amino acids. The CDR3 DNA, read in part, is TGTGCCAGCAGTGATTGGCATAACAACCAGGCTCCGCTT. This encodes CASSDWHNNQAPL. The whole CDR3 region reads CASSDWHNNQAPLF.

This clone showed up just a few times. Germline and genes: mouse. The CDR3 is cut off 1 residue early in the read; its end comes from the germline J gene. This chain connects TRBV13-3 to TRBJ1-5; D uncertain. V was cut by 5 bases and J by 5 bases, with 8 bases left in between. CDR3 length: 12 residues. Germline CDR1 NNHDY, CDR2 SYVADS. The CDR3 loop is CASSGPDQAPLF. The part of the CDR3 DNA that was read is TGTGCCAGCAGCGGACCGGACCAGGCTCCGCTT. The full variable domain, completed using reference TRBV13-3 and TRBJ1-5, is EAAVTQSPRSKVAVTGGKVTLSCHQTNNHDYMYWYRQDTGHGLRLIHYSYVADSTEKGDIPDGYKASRPSQENFSLILELASLSQTAVYFCASSGPDQAPLFGEGTRLSVL.

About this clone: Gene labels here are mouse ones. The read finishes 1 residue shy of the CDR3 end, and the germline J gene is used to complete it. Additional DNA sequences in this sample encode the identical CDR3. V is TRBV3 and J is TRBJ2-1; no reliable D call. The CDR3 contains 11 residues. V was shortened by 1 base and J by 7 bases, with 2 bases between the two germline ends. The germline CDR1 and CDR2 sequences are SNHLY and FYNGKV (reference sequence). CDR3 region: CASSLGAEQFF. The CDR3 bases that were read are TGTGCCAGCAGCTTAGGAGCTGAGCAGTTC.

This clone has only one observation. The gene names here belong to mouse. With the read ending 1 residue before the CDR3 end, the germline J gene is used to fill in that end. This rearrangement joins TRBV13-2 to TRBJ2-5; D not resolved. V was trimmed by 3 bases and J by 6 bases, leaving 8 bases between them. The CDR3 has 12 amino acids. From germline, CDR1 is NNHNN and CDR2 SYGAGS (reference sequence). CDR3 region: CASGVHFDTQYF. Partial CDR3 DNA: TGTGCCAGCGGTGTTCACTTTGACACCCAGTAC.

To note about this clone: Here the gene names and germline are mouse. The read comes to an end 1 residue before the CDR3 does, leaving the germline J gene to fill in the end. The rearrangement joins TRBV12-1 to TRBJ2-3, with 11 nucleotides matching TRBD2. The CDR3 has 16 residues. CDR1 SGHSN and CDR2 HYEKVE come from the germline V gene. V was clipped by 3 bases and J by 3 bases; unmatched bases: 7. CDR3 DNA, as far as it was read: TGTGCCAGCTCTGGCGGGACTGGGGGAGGAGCAGAAACGCTGTAT. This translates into CASSGGTGGGAETLY. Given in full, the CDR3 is CASSGGTGGGAETLYF.

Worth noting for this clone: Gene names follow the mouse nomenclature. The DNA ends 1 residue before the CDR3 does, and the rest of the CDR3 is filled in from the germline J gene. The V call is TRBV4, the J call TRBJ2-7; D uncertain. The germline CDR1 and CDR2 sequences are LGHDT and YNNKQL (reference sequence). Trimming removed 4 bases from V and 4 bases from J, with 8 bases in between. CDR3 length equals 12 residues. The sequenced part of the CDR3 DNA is TGTGCCAGCAGCTTGACATCATATGAACAGTAC. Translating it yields CASSLTSYEQY. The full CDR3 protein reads CASSLTSYEQYF.

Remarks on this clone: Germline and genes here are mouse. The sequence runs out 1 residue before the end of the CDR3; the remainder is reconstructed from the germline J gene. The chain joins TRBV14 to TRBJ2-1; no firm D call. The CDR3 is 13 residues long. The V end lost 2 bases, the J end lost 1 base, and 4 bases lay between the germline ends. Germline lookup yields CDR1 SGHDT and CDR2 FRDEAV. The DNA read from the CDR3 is TGTGCCAGCAGTTTGGAGAACTATGCTGAGCAGTTC. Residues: CASSLENYAEQF. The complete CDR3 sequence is CASSLENYAEQFF.

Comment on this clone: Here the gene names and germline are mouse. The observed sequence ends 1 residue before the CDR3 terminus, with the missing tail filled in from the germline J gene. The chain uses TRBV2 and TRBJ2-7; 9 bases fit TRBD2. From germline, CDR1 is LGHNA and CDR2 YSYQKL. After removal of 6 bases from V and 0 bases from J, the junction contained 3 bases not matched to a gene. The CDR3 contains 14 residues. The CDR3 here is CASRRLGDSYEQYF. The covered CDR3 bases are TGTGCCAGCAGGCGACTGGGGGACTCCTATGAACAGTAC.

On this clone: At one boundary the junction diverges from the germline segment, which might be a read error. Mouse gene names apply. The CDR3 protein is CAGSWGTNTGQLYF. The covered CDR3 bases are TGTGCCGGCAGTTGGGGGACAAACACCGGGCAGCTCTAC. The V call is TRBV15, the J call TRBJ2-2, with D perhaps TRBD2 (6 bases). The DNA ends 1 residue before the CDR3 does, and the rest of the CDR3 is filled in from the germline J gene. The CDR3 length is 14 residues. Germline values: CDR1 SGHND, CDR2 FRSKSL.